This entry lists 8 T cell receptor beta chains sequenced from one sample in a study of T cell responses to AZD1222 COVID-19 vaccine. TCRdb's table, derived via immunoSEQ multiplex PCR, lists solely in-frame clones and lacks some. Here the sample spans around 140,000 clones, 80% to 90% being singletons. Here the sequenced sample was peripheral blood, taken on day 0 of AZD1222 vaccination. The receptors come from an adult in good health.

V is TRBV5-1 and J is TRBJ1-4, with TRBD1 matching over 7 bases. This CDR3 spans 15 amino acids. Germline V gene data show CDR1 as SGHRS and CDR2 as YFSETQ. V lost 0 bases to trimming and J lost 5 bases; unmatched junction nucleotides: 4. In DNA, the CDR3 is TGCGCCAGCAGCTTGGCCCAGGGGGGGAATGAAAAACTGTTTTTT. Its translation: CASSLAQGGNEKLFF.

The rearrangement uses TRBV4-1 and TRBJ1-2; 12 bases line up with TRBD1. CDR1 and CDR2 from the germline V gene are MGHRA and YSYEKL. V was pared by 0 bases and J by 3 bases, with 2 bases of the junction left unmatched. The CDR3 sequence is 16 residues long. As DNA, the CDR3 is TGCGCCAGCAGCCAAGATGGGACAGGGGGCGACTATGGCTACACCTTC. As protein: CASSQDGTGGDYGYTF.

The gene calls are TRBV27 and TRBJ1-4; possibly TRBD1 for D (5 bases). CDR1 is MNHEY and CDR2 is SMNVEV in the germline V gene (reference sequence). The CDR3 has 15 amino acids. The ends were cut back, 5 bases at V and 3 bases at J, with 13 bases in the middle. CDR3 sequence reads: CASSPQWGANEKLFF. CDR3 nucleotides: TGTGCCAGCAGTCCCCAATGGGGGGCTAATGAAAAACTGTTTTTT.

The chain recombines TRBV25-1 with TRBJ1-2; D gene ambiguous. This CDR3 spans 16 amino acids. V lost 4 bases and J 2 bases, leaving 17 bases between the germline ends. Germline assignment: CDR1 MGHDK and CDR2 SYGVNS. In DNA form, the CDR3 reads TGTGCCAGCAGTGCCTTGGGATGGACGCAGAACTATGGCTACACCTTC. Its translation is CASSALGWTQNYGYTF.

The chain has TRBV7-9 and TRBJ1-5; 9 bases agree with TRBD1. The junction had 11 bases not matched to a gene; V was cut back by 3 bases and J by 2 bases. The germline gives CDR1 SEHNR, CDR2 FQNEAQ (reference sequence). The CDR3 is 18 residues long. The CDR3 bases are TGTGCCAGCAGCTTGACGGACAGGGGTGGATGGCGCAATCAGCCCCAGCATTTT. This codes for CASSLTDRGGWRNQPQHF. Full variable domain (remainder filled in from reference TRBV7-9 and TRBJ1-5): DTGVSQNPRHKITKRGQNVTFRCDPISEHNRLYWYRQTLGQGPEFLTYFQNEAQLEKSRLLSDRFSAERPKGSFSTLEIQRTEQGDSAMYLCASSLTDRGGWRNQPQHFGDGTRLSIL.

The V and J genes are TRBV5-1 and TRBJ1-3; 10 bases line up with TRBD1. This CDR3 spans 16 amino acids. Germline V CDR1 and CDR2: SGHRS, YFSETQ. The J segment lost 3 bases and the V segment lost 1 base, leaving 4 bases of the junction unmatched. The CDR3 region has the DNA TGCGCCAGCAGCTTGCCCGGGACAGGGGTTGGAAACACCATATATTTT. Amino acids: CASSLPGTGVGNTIYF.

V is TRBV5-1 and J is TRBJ1-3; D is uncertain. V lost 0 bases and J 3 bases, leaving 4 bases between the germline ends. Germline CDR1 reads SGHRS; CDR2 reads YFSETQ. CDR3 length equals 13 residues. The CDR3 coding sequence is TGCGCCAGCAGCTTGGACGTTGGAAACACCATATATTTT. Its translation: CASSLDVGNTIYF.

This chain uses TRBV25-1 with TRBJ1-1; 8 bases are shared with TRBD1. Trimming cost V 9 bases and J 4 bases; bases outside gene matches: 7. The length of the CDR3 is 13 residues. The germline V gene encodes CDR1 MGHDK and CDR2 SYGVNS. The CDR3 protein is CASKQGGSTEAFF. DNA of the CDR3: TGTGCCAGTAAACAGGGGGGTAGCACTGAAGCTTTCTTT.